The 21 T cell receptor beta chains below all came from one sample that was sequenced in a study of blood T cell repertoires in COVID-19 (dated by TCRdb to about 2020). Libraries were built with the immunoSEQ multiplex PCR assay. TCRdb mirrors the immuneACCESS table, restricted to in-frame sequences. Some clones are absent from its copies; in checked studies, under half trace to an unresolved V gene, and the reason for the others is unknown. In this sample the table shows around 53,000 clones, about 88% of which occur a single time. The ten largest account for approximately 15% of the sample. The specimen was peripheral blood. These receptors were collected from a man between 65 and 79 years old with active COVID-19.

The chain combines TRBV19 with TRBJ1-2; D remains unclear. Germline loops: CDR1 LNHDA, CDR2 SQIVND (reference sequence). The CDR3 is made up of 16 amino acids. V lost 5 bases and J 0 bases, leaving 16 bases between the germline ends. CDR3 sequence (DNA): TGTGCCAGTAGTGTTGATCCGGGAGCAGCTAACTATGGCTACACCTTC. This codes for CASSVDPGAANYGYTF.

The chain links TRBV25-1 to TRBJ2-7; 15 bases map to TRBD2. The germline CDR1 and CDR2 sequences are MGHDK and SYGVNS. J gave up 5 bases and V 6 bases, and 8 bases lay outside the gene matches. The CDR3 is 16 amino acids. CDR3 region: CASSPGLAGGLHEQYF. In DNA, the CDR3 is TGTGCCAGCAGCCCCGGACTAGCGGGAGGGCTTCACGAGCAGTACTTC.

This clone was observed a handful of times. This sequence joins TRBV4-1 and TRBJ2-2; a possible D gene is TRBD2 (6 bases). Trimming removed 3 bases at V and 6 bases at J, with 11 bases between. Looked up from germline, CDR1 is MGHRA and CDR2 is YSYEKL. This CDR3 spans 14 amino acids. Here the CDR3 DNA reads TGCGCCAGCAGCCAGGGGGGATACGCCGGGGAGCTGTTTTTT. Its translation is CASSQGGYAGELFF.

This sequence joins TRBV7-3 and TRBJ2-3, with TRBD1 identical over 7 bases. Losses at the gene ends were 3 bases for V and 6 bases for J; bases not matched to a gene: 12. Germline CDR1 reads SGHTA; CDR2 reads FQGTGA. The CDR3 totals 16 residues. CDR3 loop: CASSLIGRGLGDTQYF. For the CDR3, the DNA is TGTGCCAGCAGCTTGATCGGAAGGGGGCTGGGTGATACGCAGTATTTT. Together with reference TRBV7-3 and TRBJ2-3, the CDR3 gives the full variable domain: GAGVSQTPSNKVTEKGKYVELRCDPISGHTALYWYRQSLGQGPEFLIYFQGTGAADDSGLPNDRFFAVRPEGSVSTLKIQRTERGDSAVYLCASSLIGRGLGDTQYFGPGTRLTVL.

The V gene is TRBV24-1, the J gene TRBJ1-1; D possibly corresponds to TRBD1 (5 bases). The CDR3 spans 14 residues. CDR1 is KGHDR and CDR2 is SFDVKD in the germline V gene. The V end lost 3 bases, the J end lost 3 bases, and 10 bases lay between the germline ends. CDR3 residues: CATSDGLTDTEAFF. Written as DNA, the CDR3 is TGTGCCACCAGTGATGGTTTGACAGACACTGAAGCTTTCTTT.

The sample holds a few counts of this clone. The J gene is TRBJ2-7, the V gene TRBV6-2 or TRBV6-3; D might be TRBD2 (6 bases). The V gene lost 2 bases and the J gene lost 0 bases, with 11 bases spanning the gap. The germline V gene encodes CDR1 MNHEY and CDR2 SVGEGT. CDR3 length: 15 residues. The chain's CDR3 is CASSYPGTGSYEQYF. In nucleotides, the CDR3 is TGTGCCAGCAGTTACCCCGGGACTGGCTCCTACGAGCAGTACTTC.

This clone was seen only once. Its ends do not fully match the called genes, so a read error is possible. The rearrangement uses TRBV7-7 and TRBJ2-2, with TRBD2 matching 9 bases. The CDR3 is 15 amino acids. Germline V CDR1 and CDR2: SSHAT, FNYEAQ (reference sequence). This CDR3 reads CASSLSSGRSGELFF. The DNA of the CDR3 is TGTGCTAGCAGCTTGTCCAGCGGGAGGTCCGGGGAGCTGTTTTTT.

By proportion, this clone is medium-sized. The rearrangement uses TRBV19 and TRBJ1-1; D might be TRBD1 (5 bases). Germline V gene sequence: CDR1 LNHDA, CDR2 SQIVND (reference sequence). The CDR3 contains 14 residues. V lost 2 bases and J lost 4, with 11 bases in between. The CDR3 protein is CASSITAGSTEAFF. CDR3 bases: TGTGCCAGTAGTATAACCGCAGGGTCCACTGAAGCTTTCTTT. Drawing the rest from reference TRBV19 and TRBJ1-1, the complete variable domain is DGGITQSPKYLFRKEGQNVTLSCEQNLNHDAMYWYRQDPGQGLRLIYYSQIVNDFQKGDIAEGYSVSREKKESFPLTVTSAQKNPTAFYLCASSITAGSTEAFFGQGTRLTVV.

CDR3 protein: CASSFGTAANTQYF. DNA of the CDR3: TGTGCCAGCAGCTTTGGGACTGCGGCCAATACGCAGTATTTT. The chain recombines TRBV7-2 with TRBJ2-3, with TRBD2 as a possible D gene (6 bases). The CDR3 covers 14 residues. CDR1 SGHTA and CDR2 FQGNSA come from the germline V gene. The ends were cut back, 3 bases at V and 7 bases at J, with 14 bases in the middle.

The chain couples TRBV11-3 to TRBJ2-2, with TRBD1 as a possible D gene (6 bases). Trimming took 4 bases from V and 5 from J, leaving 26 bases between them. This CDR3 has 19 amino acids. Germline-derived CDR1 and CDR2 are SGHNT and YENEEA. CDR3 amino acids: CASSSQGLGGAGITGELFF. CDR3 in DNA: TGTGCCAGCAGCTCCCAAGGCCTTGGGGGCGCAGGCATAACCGGGGAGCTGTTTTTT. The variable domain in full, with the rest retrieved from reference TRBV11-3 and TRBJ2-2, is EAGVVQSPRYKIIEKKQPVAFWCNPISGHNTLYWYLQNLGQGPELLIRYENEEAVDDSQLPKDRFSAERLKGVDSTLKIQPAELGDSAVYLCASSSQGLGGAGITGELFFGEGSRLTVL.

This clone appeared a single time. CDR3 region: CASSLWWEEIDTQYF. CDR3 in DNA: TGTGCCAGCAGCTTATGGTGGGAGGAGATAGATACGCAGTATTTT. V and J are TRBV7-9 and TRBJ2-3, with D possibly matching TRBD2 (6 bases). V lost 2 bases to trimming and J lost 5 bases, with 14 bases between them. From germline, CDR1 is SEHNR and CDR2 FQNEAQ (reference sequence). This CDR3 has 15 residues.

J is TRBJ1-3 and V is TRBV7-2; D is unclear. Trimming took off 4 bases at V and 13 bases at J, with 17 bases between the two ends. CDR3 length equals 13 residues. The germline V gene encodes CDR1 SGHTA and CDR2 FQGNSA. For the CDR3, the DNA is TGTGCCAGCAGCTCTCAAGTGAGGGAGAGAATATATTTT. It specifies CASSSQVRERIYF.

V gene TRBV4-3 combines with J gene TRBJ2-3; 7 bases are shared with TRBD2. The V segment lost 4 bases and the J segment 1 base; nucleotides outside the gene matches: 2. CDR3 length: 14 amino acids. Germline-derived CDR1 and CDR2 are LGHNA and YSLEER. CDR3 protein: CASSLGRGTDTQYF. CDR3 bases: TGCGCCAGCAGCCTTGGGAGGGGCACAGATACGCAGTATTTT.

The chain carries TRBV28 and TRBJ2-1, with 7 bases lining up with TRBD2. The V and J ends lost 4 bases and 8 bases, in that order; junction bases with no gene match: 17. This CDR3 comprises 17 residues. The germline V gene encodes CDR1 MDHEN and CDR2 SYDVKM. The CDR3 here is CASSSKHRGGRGDEQFF. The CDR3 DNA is TGTGCCAGCAGTTCTAAACACCGTGGCGGGAGAGGAGATGAGCAGTTCTTC.

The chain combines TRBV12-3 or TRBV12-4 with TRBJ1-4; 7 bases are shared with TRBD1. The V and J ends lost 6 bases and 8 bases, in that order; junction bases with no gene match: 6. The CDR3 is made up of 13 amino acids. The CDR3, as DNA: TGTGCCAGCAGGAAGGGGGCAGAGGAAAAACTGTTTTTT. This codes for CASRKGAEEKLFF.

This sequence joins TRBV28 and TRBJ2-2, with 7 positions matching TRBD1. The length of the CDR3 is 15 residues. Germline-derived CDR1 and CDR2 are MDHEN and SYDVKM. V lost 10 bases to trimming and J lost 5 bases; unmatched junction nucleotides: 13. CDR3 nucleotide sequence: TGTGCCATCCGAGGGGGCAGGGAGCAGACCGGGGAGCTGTTTTTT. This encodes CAIRGGREQTGELFF.

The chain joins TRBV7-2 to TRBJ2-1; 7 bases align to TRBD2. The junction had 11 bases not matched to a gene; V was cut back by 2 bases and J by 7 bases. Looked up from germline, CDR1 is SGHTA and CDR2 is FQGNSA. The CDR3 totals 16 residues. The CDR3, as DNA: TGTGCCAGCAGCTTATCCGGGGGAGGGCCGAGGAATGAGCAGTTCTTC. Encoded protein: CASSLSGGGPRNEQFF.

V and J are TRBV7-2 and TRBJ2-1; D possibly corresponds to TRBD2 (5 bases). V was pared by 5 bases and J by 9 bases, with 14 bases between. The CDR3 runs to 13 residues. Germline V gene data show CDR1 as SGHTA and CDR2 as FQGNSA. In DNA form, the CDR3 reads TGTGCCAGCAGCCAGTCTTATGGAGGTGAGCAGTTCTTC. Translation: CASSQSYGGEQFF.

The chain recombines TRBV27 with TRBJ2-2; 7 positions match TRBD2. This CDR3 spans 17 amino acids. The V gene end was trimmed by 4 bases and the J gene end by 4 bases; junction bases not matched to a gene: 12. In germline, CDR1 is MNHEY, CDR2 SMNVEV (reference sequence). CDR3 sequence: CASSYRRPGTTTGELFF. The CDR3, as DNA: TGTGCCAGCAGTTACCGCAGACCCGGGACTACCACCGGGGAGCTGTTTTTT.

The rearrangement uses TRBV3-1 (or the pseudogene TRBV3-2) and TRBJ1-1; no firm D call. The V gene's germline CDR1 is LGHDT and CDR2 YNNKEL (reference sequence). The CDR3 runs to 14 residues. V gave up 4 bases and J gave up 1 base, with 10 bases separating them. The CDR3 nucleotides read TGTGCCAGCAGCCCCCGGTCTCCGAACACTGAAGCTTTCTTT. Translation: CASSPRSPNTEAFF.

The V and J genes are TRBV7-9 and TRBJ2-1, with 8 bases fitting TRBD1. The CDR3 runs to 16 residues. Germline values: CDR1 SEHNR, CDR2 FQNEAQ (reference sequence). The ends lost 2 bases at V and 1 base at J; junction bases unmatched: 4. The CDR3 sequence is CASSLPGGLSYNEQFF. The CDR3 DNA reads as TGTGCCAGCAGCTTACCAGGGGGCCTATCCTACAATGAGCAGTTCTTC.